The entry below gives a single T cell receptor beta chain sequence along with its context. The antigen is undetermined. This sample was taken from a study of CD4 T cells in relation to SARS-CoV-2 and coronaviruses. The overall study: PBMCs were cultured with antigen for less than twelve days before TCR beta sequencing. The restricting HLA molecule for shared crossreactive spike epitopes was mapped.

V lost 3 bases to trimming and J lost 0 bases, with 4 bases between them. This CDR3 comprises 13 residues. Germline lookup yields CDR1 SNHLY and CDR2 FYNNEI. The unexposed donors gave CD4+ T cells in about 2011-2019, prior to COVID-19. After more than eight days of culture, CD4+ T cells were isolated. Testing used SARS-CoV-2 S/N and four cold-coronavirus spikes on unexposed-donor CD4+ T cells, cells permitting. Profiled with immunoSEQ multiplex PCR; TCRdb holds only in-frame clones, not every one. Among about 26,000 clones listed, 65% to 85% were seen once. This receptor was identified in a human donor in good health. The sample was CD4+ T cells from PBMCs, cultured in vitro. This chain joins TRBV2 and TRBJ2-3; D remains ambiguous. The CDR3 sequence is CASSDISTDTQYF. The CDR3 region has the DNA TGTGCCAGCAGTGATATTAGCACAGATACGCAGTATTTT.